These 22 T cell receptor beta chains were sequenced from one sample in a study of blood T cell repertoires in COVID-19 (dated by TCRdb to the early 2020s). The library was prepared using the immunoSEQ multiplex PCR assay. Entries here come from immuneACCESS through TCRdb and include only in-frame sequences with V and J called. Some clones fail to appear in such tables; in the studies checked, an unresolved V gene covers under half of the shortfall, and the cause of the remainder is unknown. This sample holds about 120,000 clones; around 89% were observed only once. Under 4.5% of the sample comes from the top ten. The sequenced sample consisted of peripheral blood. The receptors derive from an older woman with COVID-19, enrolled during active disease.

CDR3 amino acids: CATSRGLAGGPSTDTQYF. The CDR3 DNA reads as TGTGCCACCAGCAGAGGTCTAGCGGGGGGCCCCAGCACAGATACGCAGTATTTT. This rearrangement joins TRBV15 to TRBJ2-3, with 11 nucleotides matching TRBD2. Germline loops: CDR1 LNHNV, CDR2 YYDKDF (reference sequence). The CDR3 has 18 residues. V lost 1 base, J lost 0 bases, and 6 bases stayed unmatched.

This clone was counted once. V usage is TRBV30 and J usage is TRBJ1-6; D gene ambiguous. Trimming shortened V by 4 bases and J by 8 bases, and 15 bases separated the two germline ends. From germline, CDR1 is GTSNPN and CDR2 SVGIG (reference sequence). The CDR3 has 14 amino acids. The CDR3 DNA reads TGTGCCTGGAATGTAGCGTCGGCGGATTCACCCCTCCACTTT. Translation: CAWNVASADSPLHF. Full variable domain (outside the CDR3, taken from reference TRBV30 and TRBJ1-6): SQTIHQWPATLVQPVGSPLSLECTVEGTSNPNLYWYRQAAGRGLQLLFYSVGIGQISSEVPQNLSASRPQDRQFILSSKKLLLSDSGFYLCAWNVASADSPLHFGNGTRLTVT.

V and J are TRBV7-3 and TRBJ2-3, with 7 nucleotides matching TRBD1. The J segment lost 1 base and the V segment lost 3 bases, leaving 4 bases of the junction unmatched. The CDR3 consists of 15 residues. Germline CDR1 SGHTA, CDR2 FQGTGA. The chain's CDR3 is CASSLVGTGTDTQYF. The CDR3 nucleotides read TGTGCCAGCAGCTTGGTGGGGACAGGCACAGATACGCAGTATTTT.

The J gene is TRBJ2-3, the V gene TRBV4-3; no clear D gene. The CDR3 runs 16 residues. Germline-derived CDR1 and CDR2 are LGHNA and YSLEER. V was clipped by 4 bases and J by 4 bases, with 18 bases between them. CDR3 nucleotide sequence: TGCGCCAGCAGCCCGGAAGGAATAGGTCGGGCAGATACGCAGTATTTT. The encoded protein is CASSPEGIGRADTQYF.

The V and J genes are TRBV5-4 and TRBJ1-1; 8 positions agree with TRBD1. This CDR3 is built from 19 residues. Trimming at V came to 4 bases and at J to 1 base, leaving 18 bases not matched to a gene. Germline-derived CDR1 and CDR2 are SGHNT and YYREEE (reference sequence). This CDR3 reads CASSDGTGLRRQRNTEAFF. Here the CDR3 DNA reads TGTGCCAGCAGCGACGGGACAGGCCTTCGTAGACAGAGGAACACTGAAGCTTTCTTT.

The rearrangement joins TRBV5-6 to TRBJ1-2; 7 bases map to TRBD1. The junction had 4 bases not matched to a gene; V was cut back by 0 bases and J by 2 bases. Germline V gives CDR1 SGHDT, CDR2 YYEEEE. CDR3 size: 15 residues. The CDR3 is CASSLDRQGNYGYTF. The CDR3 DNA reads TGTGCCAGCAGCTTGGATCGACAGGGAAACTATGGCTACACCTTC.

The chain recombines TRBV19 with TRBJ1-6; the match to TRBD1 covers 8 bases. Looked up from germline, CDR1 is LNHDA and CDR2 is SQIVND (reference sequence). The CDR3 is 14 amino acids. Trimming took 10 bases from V and 5 from J; bases not matched to a gene: 7. The CDR3 sequence is CATRQGQDNSPLHF. In nucleotides, the CDR3 is TGTGCCACAAGACAGGGGCAGGATAATTCACCCCTCCACTTT. The whole variable domain, remainder taken from reference TRBV19 and TRBJ1-6, is DGGITQSPKYLFRKEGQNVTLSCEQNLNHDAMYWYRQDPGQGLRLIYYSQIVNDFQKGDIAEGYSVSREKKESFPLTVTSAQKNPTAFYLCATRQGQDNSPLHFGNGTRLTVT.

This CDR3 is CASSTGLGEAFF. CDR3 DNA: TGCGCCAGCAGTACAGGGTTGGGTGAAGCTTTCTTT. The chain recombines TRBV5-1 with TRBJ1-1, with D perhaps matching TRBD1 (6 bases). The CDR3 has 12 residues. V gave up 5 bases and J gave up 7 bases, with 12 bases separating them. Germline V gives CDR1 SGHRS, CDR2 YFSETQ.

This chain links TRBV28 with TRBJ2-2; TRBD1 aligns across 7 bases. Unmatched junction bases numbered 10, after V lost 7 bases and J lost 5 bases. Germline CDR1 is MDHEN and CDR2 is SYDVKM. This CDR3 is built from 15 residues. CDR3 protein: CASTPSSGGTGELFF. The CDR3 region has the DNA TGTGCCAGCACTCCGAGCTCAGGGGGTACCGGGGAGCTGTTTTTT.

This rearrangement joins TRBV6-2 or TRBV6-3 to TRBJ2-3; 7 bases map to TRBD1. Per the germline V gene, CDR1 is MNHEY and CDR2 is SVGEGT. J gave up 0 bases and V 1 base, and 4 bases lay outside the gene matches. The CDR3 length is 16 residues. The CDR3 region is CASSYYLTGSTDTQYF. CDR3 coding DNA: TGTGCCAGCAGTTACTACTTGACAGGGAGCACAGATACGCAGTATTTT.

This clone occurred once. The chain has TRBV4-3 and TRBJ1-1; D ambiguous. There are 15 residues in the CDR3. Germline V gene data show CDR1 as LGHNA and CDR2 as YSLEER. The V gene lost 1 base and the J gene lost 3 bases, with 12 bases spanning the gap. The CDR3 loop reads CASSQGRRGYTEAFF. The CDR3 DNA reads as TGCGCCAGCAGCCAAGGACGTAGAGGGTACACTGAAGCTTTCTTT.

CDR3 nucleotides: TGTGCCAGCAGTTCCGCCGGGACAGGCGGGAACCAGCCCCAGCATTTT. This sequence encodes CASSSAGTGGNQPQHF. V and J are TRBV6-5 and TRBJ1-5; 8 nucleotides align to TRBD1. Germline V gene lookup returns CDR1 MNHEY and CDR2 SVGAGI. CDR3 length equals 16 residues. J was trimmed by 7 bases and V by 4 bases; bases with no gene match: 12.

The chain employs TRBV2 and TRBJ1-2; tentatively, D is TRBD1 (6 bases). V was trimmed by 6 bases and J by 5 bases, leaving 10 bases between them. Per the germline V gene, CDR1 is SNHLY and CDR2 is FYNNEI. The CDR3 is 12 amino acids. The CDR3 loop is CASRDRPYGYTF. DNA of the CDR3: TGTGCCAGCAGGGACAGACCTTATGGCTACACCTTC.

The chain combines TRBV6-5 with TRBJ2-2; perhaps TRBD2 as D (6 bases). The CDR3 length is 16 residues. Trimming took off 0 bases at V and 5 bases at J, with 13 bases between the two ends. Per germline, CDR1 MNHEY and CDR2 SVGAGI. DNA of the CDR3: TGTGCCAGCAGTTACTCGATAGGAGGGGTTACCGGGGAGCTGTTTTTT. This gives the protein CASSYSIGGVTGELFF.

The gene calls are TRBV4-1 and TRBJ2-5; TRBD1 matches 9 bases. The J segment lost 2 bases and the V segment lost 3 bases, leaving 10 bases of the junction unmatched. Germline-derived CDR1 and CDR2 are MGHRA and YSYEKL. This CDR3 is 17 amino acids long. CDR3 in DNA: TGCGCCAGCAGCCACATACTCCGGGACAGGGCACAAGAGACCCAGTACTTC. It codes for CASSHILRDRAQETQYF.

The genes are TRBV9 and TRBJ2-1; 9 bases align to TRBD1. The CDR3 loop spans 14 amino acids. The germline V gene has CDR1 SGDLS and CDR2 YYNGEE. The J segment lost 3 bases and the V segment lost 3 bases, leaving 1 base of the junction unmatched. CDR3 bases: TGTGCCAGCAGCGGGACAGGGGTCTACAATGAGCAGTTCTTC. It yields the protein CASSGTGVYNEQFF.

This chain links TRBV5-1 with TRBJ1-2; 10 bases are a match to TRBD1. V gave up 2 bases and J gave up 8 bases; unmatched junction bases: 18. The CDR3 is 18 amino acids. Germline-derived CDR1 and CDR2 are SGHRS and YFSETQ. CDR3 DNA sequence: TGCGCCAGCAGCTTACCGGGACAGGGGAATCCGGAAGCCGGAGGCTACACCTTC. Translated: CASSLPGQGNPEAGGYTF.

This chain joins TRBV25-1 and TRBJ2-6; no clear D. In germline, CDR1 is MGHDK, CDR2 SYGVNS. Deletions cut 6 bases from V and 4 bases from J, with 7 bases between. CDR3 length: 13 residues. CDR3: CASSPSGANVLTF. Written as DNA, the CDR3 is TGTGCCAGCAGCCCGAGCGGGGCCAACGTCCTGACTTTC.

This chain links TRBV11-2 with TRBJ2-3; the D is unclear. CDR3 size: 14 residues. Germline-derived CDR1 and CDR2 are SGHAT and FQNNGV. Trimming cost V 4 bases and J 2 bases, with 10 bases left between them. CDR3 DNA: TGTGCCAGCAGCTCCAGCGCTATCACAGATACGCAGTATTTT. The encoded protein is CASSSSAITDTQYF.

This clone came up once. The chain recombines TRBV4-2 with TRBJ2-1; D may be TRBD2 (6 bases). CDR1 and CDR2 (germline): LGHNA, YNFKEQ. Trimming removed 3 bases from V and 5 bases from J, with 14 bases in between. The CDR3 runs to 15 residues. CDR3 protein: CASSQDYTSDNEQFF. The CDR3 region has the DNA TGTGCCAGCAGCCAGGACTATACGTCGGACAATGAGCAGTTCTTC.

The chain has TRBV7-9 and TRBJ2-3; D possibly corresponds to TRBD1 (5 bases). The ends were cut back, 3 bases at V and 4 bases at J, with 17 bases in the middle. This CDR3 is 16 amino acids long. Germline assignment: CDR1 SEHNR and CDR2 FQNEAQ (reference sequence). The CDR3, as DNA: TGTGCCAGCAGCTTGATCCGTGGCAGGGCGGCAGATACGCAGTATTTT. Translation gives CASSLIRGRAADTQYF. Based on the CDR3 plus reference TRBV7-9 and TRBJ2-3, the full variable domain is DTGVSQNPRHKITKRGQNVTFRCDPISEHNRLYWYRQTLGQGPEFLTYFQNEAQLEKSRLLSDRFSAERPKGSFSTLEIQRTEQGDSAMYLCASSLIRGRAADTQYFGPGTRLTVL.

The CDR3 loop reads CASSLGRVSNQPQHF. Here the CDR3 DNA reads TGTGCCAGCAGCTTAGGCAGGGTTAGCAATCAGCCCCAGCATTTT. The chain links TRBV7-2 to TRBJ1-5; D is possibly TRBD1 (5 bases). V gave up 1 base and J gave up 0 bases, with 7 bases separating them. The CDR3 length is 15 residues. The germline gives CDR1 SGHTA, CDR2 FQGNSA.